This T cell receptor (beta chain) was sequenced during a study of T cells in Graves' hyperthyroidism and ophthalmopathy. It was RNA transcripts that yielded the amplified TCR beta CDR3 regions. A set of HTBI primers served as the primers for a first-round RT-PCR of the TCR CDR3. TCRdb reprocessed the multiplex PCR reads with MiXCR, giving one entry per CDR3 protein. This table has a few hundred thousand distinct CDR3 sequences, roughly 15% appearing once. This clonotype has just a few counts. Trimming removed 8 bases from V and 2 bases from J, with 11 bases in between. The CDR3 is made up of 13 amino acids. Germline CDR1 is ENHRY and CDR2 is SYGVKD. PBMCs came from 9 to 10 ml fresh peripheral blood.

The sequencing input was blood. The receptor's source is a woman aged 18-30 years with Graves' hyperthyroidism. This rearrangement joins TRBV10-3 to TRBJ2-3; no clear D. In DNA form, the CDR3 reads TGTGCCATCCTCCCGGAGTACACAGATACGCAGTATTTT. Encoded protein: CAILPEYTDTQYF.